This TCR beta chain originates from a study of OX40 agonist ivuxolimab in advanced cancers. About the research overall: Patients received ivuxolimab, an intravenous treatment, every 2 weeks at 0.01 to 10 mg/kg. Study-wide findings and caveats: The CD4+ and CD8+ T cells in the blood had expanded clonally by week 6 at 0.1 to 3.0 mg/kg. Compared with others, partial responders at 0.1-3.0 mg/kg displayed clonal expansion among the lowest.

Using immunoSEQ multiplex PCR, the repertoire was profiled, and TCRdb retains in-frame clones only, with some absent. The sample contains under 40,000 clones, approximately 89% of which appear only once. With respect to this clone: Its antigen is not known.

Sampled blood was obtained at baseline, cycle 4 day 1, and cycle 7 day 1. Germline V gives CDR1 LGHNT, CDR2 FRNRAP. The CDR3 runs 16 residues. The junction had 7 bases not matched to a gene; V was cut back by 0 bases and J by 3 bases. This receptor was taken from an adult with an advanced solid tumor such as melanoma, head and neck, liver or kidney cancer. Specimen: CD4+ or CD8+ T cells sorted from blood, collected in a trial of the OX40 agonist ivuxolimab. The chain has TRBV12-5 and TRBJ1-2; TRBD1 agrees at 7 bases. CDR3 sequence: CASGLVYGTDYYGYTF. The CDR3 DNA reads TGTGCTAGTGGTTTGGTATATGGGACAGACTACTATGGCTACACCTTC.